This entry is about one T cell receptor (beta chain). Its antigen is unknown. The data were taken from a study of T cell responses to AZD1222 COVID-19 vaccine. Germline values: CDR1 KGHSH, CDR2 LQKENI. CDR3 length equals 18 residues. Germline trimming cut 4 bases from V and 1 base from J; bases unmatched to any gene: 8. Broader study findings: Repertoires were obtained solely post-peak T cell response. Once two AZD1222 doses were given, Spike-specific TCR breadth and depth went up. White British donors predominated, females outnumbered males, and clonal diversity was possibly underestimated.

TCRdb's copy holds only in-frame clones and misses some; the assay was immunoSEQ multiplex PCR. Seen here are about 170,000 clones, roughly 92% observed once, and the top ten hold about 1.6%. This clonotype originated in an adult in good health. Here the sequenced sample was peripheral blood, taken on day 0 of AZD1222 vaccination. The chain links TRBV18 to TRBJ1-6, with 9 nucleotides matching TRBD1. The CDR3 is CASSLSRQGESYNSPLHF. The CDR3, as DNA: TGTGCCAGCTCACTGAGTAGACAGGGGGAATCCTATAATTCACCCCTCCACTTT.